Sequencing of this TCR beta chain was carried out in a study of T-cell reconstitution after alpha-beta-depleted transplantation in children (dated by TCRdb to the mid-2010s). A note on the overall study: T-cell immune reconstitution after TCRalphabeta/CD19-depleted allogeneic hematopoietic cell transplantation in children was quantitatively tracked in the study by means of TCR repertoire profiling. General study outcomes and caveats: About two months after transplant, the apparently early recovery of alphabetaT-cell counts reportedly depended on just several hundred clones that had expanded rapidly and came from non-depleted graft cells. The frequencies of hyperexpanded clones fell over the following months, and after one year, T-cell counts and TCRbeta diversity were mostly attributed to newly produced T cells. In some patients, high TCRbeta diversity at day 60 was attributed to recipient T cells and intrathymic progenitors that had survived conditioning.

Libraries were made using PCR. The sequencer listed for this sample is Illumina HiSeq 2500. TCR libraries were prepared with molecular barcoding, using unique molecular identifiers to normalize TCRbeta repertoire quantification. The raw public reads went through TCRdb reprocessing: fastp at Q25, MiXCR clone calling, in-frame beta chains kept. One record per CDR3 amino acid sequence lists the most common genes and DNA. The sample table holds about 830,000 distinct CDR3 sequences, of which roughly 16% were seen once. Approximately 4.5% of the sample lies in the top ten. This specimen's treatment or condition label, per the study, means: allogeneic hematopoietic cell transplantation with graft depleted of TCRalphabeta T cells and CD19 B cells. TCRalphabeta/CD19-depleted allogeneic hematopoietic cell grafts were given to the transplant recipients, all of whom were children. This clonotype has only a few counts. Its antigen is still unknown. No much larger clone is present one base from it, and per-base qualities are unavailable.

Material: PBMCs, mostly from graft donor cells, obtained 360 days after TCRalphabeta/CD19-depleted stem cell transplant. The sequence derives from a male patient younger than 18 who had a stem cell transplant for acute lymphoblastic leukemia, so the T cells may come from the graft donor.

DNA sequence: TGTGCCAGTAGTCGGACGGGAAGCACAGATACGCAGTATTTT. The encoded protein is CASSRTGSTDTQYF. The V gene is TRBV19 and the J gene is TRBJ2-3; TRBD2 is a possible D gene, resting on 5 matching bases. At the junction V is shortened by 5 bases and J by 0 bases, with 9 bases in between. As encoded in the germline V gene (reference sequence), CDR1 is LNHDA while CDR2 is SQIVND. Including cysteine and phenylalanine, the CDR3 has 14 amino acids. The entry retains the CDR3 DNA only, 42 bases that are in frame from base 1.